The rows below give T cell receptor beta chains drawn from one sample of a study of T-cell memory formation after mild COVID-19. TCRdb re-called the 5' RACE reads through MiXCR, storing one row per CDR3 protein. Among about 320,000 distinct CDR3 sequences, 13% to 15% were seen once, and the ten largest hold around 23%. The sample consisted of PBMCs or a T cell subset sorted from them (not recorded which). The receptors derive from a man aged 18 to 29 who had mild COVID-19 (a few samples of this study predate the infection). Cell type and time point are not known. The CDR3 runs from the conserved cysteine through the conserved F or W. The D gene is left open where the match is weak. Expanded clones get a size class; other rows say once, few or many, or leave the size out.

few - TRBJ1-6 TRBV10-3 TGTGCCATCAGCGAACAAGTGGGGGGTTCACCCCTCCACTTT CAISEQVGGSPLHF
- TRBD2 TRBJ2-3 TRBV10-3 TGTGCCATCTCTACGACTAGCGTAGGTCCAGATACGCAGTATTTT CAISTTSVGPDTQYF
- - TRBJ2-2 TRBV28 TGTGCCAGCAGTTTATGGCAGGGGATGAGGTCCGGGGAGCTGTTTTTT CASSLWQGMRSGELFF
- - TRBJ2-3 TRBV5-6 TGTGCCAGCAGCTTGGTGACTGGTATCTACACAGATACGCAGTATTTT CASSLVTGIYTDTQYF
few - TRBJ2-3 TRBV4-3 TGCGCCAGCAGCCAAGATTTTTCAGGGGCGGAGGATACGCAGTATTTT CASSQDFSGAEDTQYF
- - TRBJ2-2 TRBV4-2 TGTGCCAGCAGCCAAAGATCGGAAACCGAGCTGTTTTTT CASSQRSETELFF
few TRBD2 TRBJ2-7 TRBV4-3 TGCGCCAGCAGCCAAGTTTACTCACGGGGGGCCTACGAGCAGTACTTC CASSQVYSRGAYEQYF
- - TRBJ1-1 TRBV15 TGTGCCACCAGCACGGGGATTGACACTGAAGCTTTCTTT CATSTGIDTEAFF
- - TRBJ2-3 TRBV6-6 TGTGCCAGCAGTTATGCGGGGGCGAAAGATACGCAGTATTTT CASSYAGAKDTQYF
- - TRBJ1-6 TRBV29-1 TGCAGCGTTGCGCTACAAAATGGGCCCCTCCACTTT CSVALQNGPLHF
- TRBD2 TRBJ2-2 TRBV4-3 TGCGCCAGCAGCCAACGTCGAGGGTGGACTAGCAGGGAGAACACCGGGGAGCTGTTTTTT CASSQRRGWTSRENTGELFF
- - TRBJ2-5 TRBV7-2 TGTGCCAGCAGCTTACCCGTTTACGAGACCCAGTACTTC CASSLPVYETQYF
- - TRBJ1-3 TRBV9 TGTGCCAGCAGCGGCGACGTTGGAAACACCATATATTTT CASSGDVGNTIYF
- TRBD1 TRBJ1-1 TRBV6-6 TGTGCCAGCAGTCAAAGACAGGGAAACACTGAAGCTTTCTTT CASSQRQGNTEAFF
- TRBD1 TRBJ2-2 TRBV12-3/TRBV12-4 TGTGCCAGCACCCCCCAGGGGGCGTACGGGGAGCTGTTTTTT CASTPQGAYGELFF